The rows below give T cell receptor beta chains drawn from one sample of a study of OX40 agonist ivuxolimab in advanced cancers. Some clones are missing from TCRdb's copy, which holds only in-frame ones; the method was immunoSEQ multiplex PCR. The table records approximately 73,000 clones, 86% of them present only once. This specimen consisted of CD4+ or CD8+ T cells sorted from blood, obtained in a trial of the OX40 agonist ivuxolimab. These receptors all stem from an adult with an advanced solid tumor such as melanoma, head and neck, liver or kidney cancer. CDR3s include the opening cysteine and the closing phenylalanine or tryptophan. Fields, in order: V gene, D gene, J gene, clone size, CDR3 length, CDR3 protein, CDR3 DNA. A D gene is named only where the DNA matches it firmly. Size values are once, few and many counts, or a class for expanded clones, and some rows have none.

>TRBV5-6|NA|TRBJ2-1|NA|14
CASGPGREYNEQFF
TGTGCCAGCGGCCCAGGCAGGGAATACAATGAGCAGTTCTTC
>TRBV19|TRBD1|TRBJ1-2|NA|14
CASSIPGGIYGYTF
TGTGCCAGTAGTATACCAGGGGGCATCTATGGCTACACCTTC
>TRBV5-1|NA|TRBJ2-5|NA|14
CASSPLGGQETQYF
TGCGCCAGCAGTCCTTTGGGTGGCCAAGAGACCCAGTACTTC
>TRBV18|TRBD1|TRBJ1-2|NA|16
CASSRQGTRVGYGYTF
TGTGCCAGCTCGCGACAGGGTACGAGGGTCGGCTATGGCTACACCTTC
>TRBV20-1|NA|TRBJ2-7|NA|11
CSASDNYEQYF
TGCAGTGCTAGTGATAACTACGAGCAGTACTTC
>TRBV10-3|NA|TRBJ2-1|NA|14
CAISDLRLFDEQFF
TGTGCCATCAGTGACCTAAGGCTTTTCGATGAGCAGTTCTTC
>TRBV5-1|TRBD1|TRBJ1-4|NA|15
CASSLGDRGYEKLFF
TGCGCCAGCAGCTTGGGGGACAGGGGCTATGAAAAACTGTTTTTT
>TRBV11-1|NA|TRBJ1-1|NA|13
CASSFGQNTEAFF
TGTGCCAGCAGCTTCGGACAGAACACTGAAGCTTTCTTT
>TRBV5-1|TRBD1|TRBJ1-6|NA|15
CASSLRTGGNSPLHF
TGTGCCAGCAGCTTGAGGACAGGGGGTAATTCACCCCTCCACTTT
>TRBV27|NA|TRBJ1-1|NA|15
CASSTRGAKNTEAFF
TGTGCCAGCAGTACGAGGGGGGCGAAGAACACTGAAGCTTTCTTT
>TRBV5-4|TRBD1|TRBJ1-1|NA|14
CASGHRDRVPEAFF
TGTGCCAGCGGCCACCGGGACAGGGTACCTGAAGCTTTCTTT
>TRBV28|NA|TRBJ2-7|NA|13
CASSLGSWYEQYF
TGTGCCAGCAGTTTAGGCAGCTGGTACGAGCAGTACTTC
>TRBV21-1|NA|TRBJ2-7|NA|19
CASSKVYKGLAGGLTEQYF
TGTGCCAGCAGCAAAGTTTATAAGGGACTAGCGGGGGGGCTGACCGAGCAGTACTTC
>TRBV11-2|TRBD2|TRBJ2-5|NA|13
CASSLRPREAQYF
TGTGCCAGCAGCCTAAGACCCCGGGAGGCCCAGTACTTC
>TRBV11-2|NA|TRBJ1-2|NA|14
CASSLERVSYGYTF
TGTGCCAGCAGCTTAGAGAGGGTATCTTATGGCTACACCTTC
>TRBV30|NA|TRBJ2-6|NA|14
CAWSSDPGANVLTF
TGTGCCTGGAGCTCCGACCCTGGGGCCAACGTCCTGACTTTC
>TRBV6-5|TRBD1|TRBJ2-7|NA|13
CASSRQGSYEQYF
TGTGCCAGCAGCCGACAGGGGAGCTACGAGCAGTACTTC
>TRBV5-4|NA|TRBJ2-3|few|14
CASSLGGSTDTQYF
TGTGCCAGCAGCTTGGGGGGTAGCACAGATACGCAGTATTTT
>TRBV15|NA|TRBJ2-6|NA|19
CATSRDFEQGLAGANVLTF
TGTGCCACCAGCAGAGATTTCGAGCAGGGCCTCGCTGGGGCCAACGTCCTGACTTTC
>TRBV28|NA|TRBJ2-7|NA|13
CASSLVGNNEQYF
TGTGCCAGCAGTTTAGTGGGGAACAACGAGCAGTACTTC
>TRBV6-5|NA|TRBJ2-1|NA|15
CASSSGAGRYNEQFF
TGTGCCAGCAGTTCCGGGGCAGGACGGTACAATGAGCAGTTCTTC
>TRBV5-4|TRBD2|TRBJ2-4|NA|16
CASSPGGLLAKNIQYF
TGTGCCAGCAGCCCGGGGGGGTTACTAGCCAAAAACATTCAGTACTTC
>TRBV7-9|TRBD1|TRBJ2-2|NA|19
CASSLGFPGQGVRTGELFF
TGTGCCAGCAGCTTAGGGTTCCCCGGACAGGGGGTGCGCACCGGGGAGCTGTTTTTT
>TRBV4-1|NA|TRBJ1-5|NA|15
CASSQTGGENQPQHF
TGCGCCAGCAGCCAAACAGGAGGGGAAAATCAGCCCCAGCATTTT
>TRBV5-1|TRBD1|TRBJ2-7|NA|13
CASSWDRANEQYF
TGCGCCAGCAGCTGGGACAGGGCTAACGAGCAGTACTTC
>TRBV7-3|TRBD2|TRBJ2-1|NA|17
CASSLTRLAGGYNEQFF
TGTGCCAGCAGCTTAACCCGACTAGCGGGGGGCTACAATGAGCAGTTCTTC
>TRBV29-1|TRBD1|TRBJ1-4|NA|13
CSVATGGNEKLFF
TGCAGCGTTGCTACAGGGGGTAATGAAAAACTGTTTTTT
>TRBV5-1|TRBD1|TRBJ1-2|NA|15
CASSLGDRGFDGYTF
TGCGCCAGCAGCTTGGGGGACAGGGGATTCGATGGCTACACCTTC
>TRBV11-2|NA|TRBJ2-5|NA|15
CASSLGGPYQETQYF
TGTGCCAGCAGCTTAGGGGGACCCTACCAAGAGACCCAGTACTTC
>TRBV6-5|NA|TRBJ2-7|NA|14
CASSYNPRSYEQYF
TGTGCCAGCAGTTATAACCCCCGGTCCTACGAGCAGTACTTC
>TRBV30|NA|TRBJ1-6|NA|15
CAWSSWGRGRSPLHF
TGTGCCTGGAGCTCCTGGGGGCGTGGACGTTCACCCCTCCACTTT
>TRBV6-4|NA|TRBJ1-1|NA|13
CASSDGINTEAFF
TGTGCCAGCTCGGACGGAATAAACACTGAAGCTTTCTTT
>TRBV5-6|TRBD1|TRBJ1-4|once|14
CASSAGTGVEKLFF
TGTGCCAGCAGCGCCGGGACAGGCGTAGAAAAACTGTTTTTT
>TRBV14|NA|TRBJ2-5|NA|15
CASSPGAVGGETQYF
TGTGCCAGCAGCCCCGGTGCGGTTGGGGGAGAGACCCAGTACTTC
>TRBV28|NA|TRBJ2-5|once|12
CASNPGQETQYF
TGTGCCAGCAATCCCGGGCAAGAGACCCAGTACTTC
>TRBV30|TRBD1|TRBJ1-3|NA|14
CAWSVQGPGNTIYF
TGTGCCTGGAGTGTACAGGGGCCTGGAAACACCATATATTTT
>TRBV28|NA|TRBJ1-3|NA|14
CASSLSYSGNTIYF
TGTGCCAGCAGTTTGTCCTACTCTGGAAACACCATATATTTT
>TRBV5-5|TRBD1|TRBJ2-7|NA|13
CASAPGQGYEQYF
TGTGCCAGTGCTCCGGGACAGGGCTACGAGCAGTACTTC
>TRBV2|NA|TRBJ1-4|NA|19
CASSDPKQGFSATNEKLFF
TGTGCCAGCAGTGACCCGAAACAGGGATTTTCTGCAACTAATGAAAAACTGTTTTTT
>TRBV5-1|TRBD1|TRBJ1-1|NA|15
CASSLTGQKNTEAFF
TGCGCCAGCAGCTTAACGGGACAGAAGAACACTGAAGCTTTCTTT
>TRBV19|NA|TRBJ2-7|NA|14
CASSISGYSYEQYF
TGTGCCAGTAGTATATCAGGGTACTCCTACGAGCAGTACTTC
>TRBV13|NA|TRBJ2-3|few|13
CASSLRATDTQYF
TGTGCCAGCAGCTTGAGGGCCACAGATACGCAGTATTTT